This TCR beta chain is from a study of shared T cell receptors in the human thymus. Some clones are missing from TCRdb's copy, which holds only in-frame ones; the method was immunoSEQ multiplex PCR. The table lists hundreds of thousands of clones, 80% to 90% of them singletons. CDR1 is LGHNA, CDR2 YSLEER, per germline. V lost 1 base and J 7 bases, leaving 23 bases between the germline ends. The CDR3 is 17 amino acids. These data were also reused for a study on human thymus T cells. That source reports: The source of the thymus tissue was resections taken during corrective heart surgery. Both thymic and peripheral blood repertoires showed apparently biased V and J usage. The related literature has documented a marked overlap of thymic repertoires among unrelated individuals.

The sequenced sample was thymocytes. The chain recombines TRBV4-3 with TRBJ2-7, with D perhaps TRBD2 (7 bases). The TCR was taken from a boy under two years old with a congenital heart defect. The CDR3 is CASSQGFAGAHLGEQYF. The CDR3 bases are TGCGCCAGCAGCCAAGGTTTTGCGGGGGCCCATCTAGGAGAGCAGTACTTC.